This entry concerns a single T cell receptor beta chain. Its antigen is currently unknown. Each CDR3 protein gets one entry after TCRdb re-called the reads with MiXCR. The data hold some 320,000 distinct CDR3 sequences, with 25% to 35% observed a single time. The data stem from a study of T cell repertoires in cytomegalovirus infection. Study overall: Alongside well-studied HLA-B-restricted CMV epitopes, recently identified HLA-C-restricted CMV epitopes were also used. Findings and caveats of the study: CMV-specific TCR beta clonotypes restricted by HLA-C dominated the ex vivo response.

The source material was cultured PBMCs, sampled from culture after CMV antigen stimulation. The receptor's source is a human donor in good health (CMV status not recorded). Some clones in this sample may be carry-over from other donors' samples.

The DNA of the CDR3 is TGTGCCAGCAGCCAGGGGACAGGGGCGTCAGATACGCAGTATTTT. Translated, it gives CASSQGTGASDTQYF. The rearrangement joins TRBV7-8 to TRBJ2-3; TRBD1 agrees at 10 bases. Germline CDR1 and CDR2: SGHVS and FQNEAQ. V was clipped by 5 bases and J by 4 bases; unmatched bases: 6. The CDR3 loop spans 15 amino acids.